The entry that follows covers one T cell receptor beta chain sequence. This CDR3 has 14 amino acids. The V gene end was trimmed by 4 bases and the J gene end by 6 bases; junction bases not matched to a gene: 6. CDR1 and CDR2 from the germline V gene are SGHRS and YFSETQ. This record belongs to a study of blood T cell repertoires in COVID-19. Whole-study context: Some COVID-19 samples were acute and others convalescent; all came from the United States, Italy and Spain.

Per the original methods: From reference gene primer amplification, estimates of nucleated cell counts were derived. Clones were sequenced by immunoSEQ multiplex PCR, and TCRdb holds only the in-frame ones, with some missing. V, J and clone size reflect that table, while D and trimming were determined from the DNA. This table has about 82,000 clones, roughly 79% appearing once. The chain has TRBV5-1 and TRBJ1-4; TRBD1 agrees at 7 bases. This TCR was recovered from a man at least 80 years old with acute or convalescent COVID-19. The sample comprised peripheral blood. The CDR3 DNA follows: TGCGCCAGCAGCCCGGACAGGCCCTATGAAAAACTGTTTTTT. Its translation: CASSPDRPYEKLFF.